This TCR beta chain was documented in a study of spatial heterogeneity in lung cancer. Study-level information: In cases with available follow-up PBMC samples, these were sequenced at a median of roughly 24 months after resection. Overall study findings and caveats: There were more appearances of ubiquitous expanded tumor TCRs in blood at resection than at follow-up.

The CDR3 spans 13 residues. V lost 5 bases, J lost 4 bases, and 10 bases lay in between. The germline gives CDR1 SGHTA, CDR2 FQGNSA. Every TCR cDNA molecule bore a unique molecular identifier. TCRdb ran MiXCR on the 5' RACE reads and lists one entry per CDR3 protein. This sample has fewer than 30,000 distinct CDR3 sequences; 8.5% to 10% occur once, and the top ten carry 20% to 25%. Stated time point: blood at routine non-recurrence follow-up after resection. Whole RNA, which was extracted from tumor, nontumor lung tissue or frozen PBMC, was sequenced without any cell sorting. Ten or more counts support this clonotype. The antigen remains undetermined.

The sample in question was PBMCs, obtained at follow-up. V is TRBV7-2 and J is TRBJ2-3; no definite D call. The sequence was obtained from a male donor with early-stage non-small cell lung cancer. The CDR3 sequence: CASSPIGSDTQYF. CDR3 nucleotides: TGTGCCAGCAGCCCTATAGGGTCAGATACGCAGTATTTT.